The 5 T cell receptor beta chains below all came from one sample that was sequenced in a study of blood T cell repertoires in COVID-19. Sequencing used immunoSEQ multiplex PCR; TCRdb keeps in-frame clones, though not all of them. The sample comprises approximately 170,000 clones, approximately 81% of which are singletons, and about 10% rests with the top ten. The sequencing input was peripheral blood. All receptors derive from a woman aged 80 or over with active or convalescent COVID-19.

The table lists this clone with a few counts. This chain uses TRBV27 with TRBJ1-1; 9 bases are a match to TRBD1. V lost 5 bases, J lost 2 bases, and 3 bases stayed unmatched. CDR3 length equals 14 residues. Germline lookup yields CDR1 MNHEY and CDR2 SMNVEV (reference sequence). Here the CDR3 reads CASSTGGFNTEAFF. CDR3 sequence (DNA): TGTGCCAGCAGTACAGGGGGCTTTAACACTGAAGCTTTCTTT.

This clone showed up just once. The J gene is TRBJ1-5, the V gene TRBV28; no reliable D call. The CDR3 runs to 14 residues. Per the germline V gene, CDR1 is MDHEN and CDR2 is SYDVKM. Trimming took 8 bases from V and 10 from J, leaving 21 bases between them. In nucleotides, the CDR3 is TGTGCCAGCGCAAGGCCCAGAGGAGGACGCCCCCAGCATTTT. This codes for CASARPRGGRPQHF.

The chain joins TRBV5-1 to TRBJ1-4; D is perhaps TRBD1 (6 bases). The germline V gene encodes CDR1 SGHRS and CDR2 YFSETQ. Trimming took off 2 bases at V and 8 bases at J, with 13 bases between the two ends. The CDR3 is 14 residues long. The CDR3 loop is CASSLTGGEEKLFF. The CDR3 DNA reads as TGCGCCAGCAGCTTAACGGGGGGCGAAGAAAAACTGTTTTTT.

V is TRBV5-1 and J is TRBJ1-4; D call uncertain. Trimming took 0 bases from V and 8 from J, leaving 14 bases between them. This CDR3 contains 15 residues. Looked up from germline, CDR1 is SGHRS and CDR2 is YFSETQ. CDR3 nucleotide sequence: TGCGCCAGCAGCTTGGGTGGCAGTTATGGCGAAAAACTGTTTTTT. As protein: CASSLGGSYGEKLFF.

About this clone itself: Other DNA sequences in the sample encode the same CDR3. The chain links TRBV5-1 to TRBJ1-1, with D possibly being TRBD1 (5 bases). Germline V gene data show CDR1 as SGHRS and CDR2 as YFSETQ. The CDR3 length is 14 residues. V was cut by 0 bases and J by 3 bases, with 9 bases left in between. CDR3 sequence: CASSLVSGDTEAFF. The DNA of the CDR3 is TGCGCCAGCAGCTTGGTGTCGGGGGACACTGAAGCTTTCTTT.